This TCR beta chain was retrieved from a study of cytomegalovirus exposure and HLA in healthy donors. As for the study in general: A subsequent analysis stated that the 95 to 150 validation repertoires were run on the same platform as the 600 to 750 first-cohort repertoires. Study-level results: Most TCR sequences were rare, but some public TCRs occurred in many donors. In vitro work confirmed that a few CMV-associated chains recognize CMV antigens. The classifier reportedly diagnosed cytomegalovirus status with high sensitivity and specificity.

Here immunoSEQ multiplex PCR was the method, and the copy in TCRdb shows in-frame clones only, minus some. The sample includes 100,000 to 150,000 clones, 75% to 90% of them seen just once. Notes on this clone: The antigen remains undetermined.

Per the germline V gene, CDR1 is SNHLY and CDR2 is FYNNEI. The CDR3 extends over 12 amino acids. V trimming: 8 bases; J trimming: 4 bases; junction bases outside the gene matches: 3. The TCR was taken from a woman aged 18-35 years in good health and CMV-seronegative. Source material: PBMCs. V usage is TRBV2 and J usage is TRBJ2-3; 7 bases are shared with TRBD2. The CDR3 DNA sequence: TGTGCCAGCGGGAGGGCCCCAGATACGCAGTATTTT. Residues: CASGRAPDTQYF.